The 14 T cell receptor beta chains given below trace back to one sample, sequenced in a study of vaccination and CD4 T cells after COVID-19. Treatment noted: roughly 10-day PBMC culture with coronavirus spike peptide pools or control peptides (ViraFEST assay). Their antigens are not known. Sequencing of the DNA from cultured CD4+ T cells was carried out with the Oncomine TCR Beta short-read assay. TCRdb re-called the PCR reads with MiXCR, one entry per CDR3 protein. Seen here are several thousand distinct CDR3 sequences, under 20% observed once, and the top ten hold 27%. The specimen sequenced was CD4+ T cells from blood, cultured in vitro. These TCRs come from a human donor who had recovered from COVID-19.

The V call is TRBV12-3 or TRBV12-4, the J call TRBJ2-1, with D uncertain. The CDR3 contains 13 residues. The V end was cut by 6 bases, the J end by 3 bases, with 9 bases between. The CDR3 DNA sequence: TGTGCCAGCAGCCTGAGGTACTACAATGAGCAGTTCTTC. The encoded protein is CASSLRYYNEQFF.

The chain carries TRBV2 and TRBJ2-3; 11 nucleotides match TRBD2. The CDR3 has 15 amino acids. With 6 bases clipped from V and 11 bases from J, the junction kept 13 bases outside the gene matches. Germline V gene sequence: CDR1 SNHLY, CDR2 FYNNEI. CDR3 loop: CASSFGTSGGKGQYF. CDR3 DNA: TGTGCCAGCAGCTTTGGGACTAGCGGCGGGAAGGGGCAGTATTTT. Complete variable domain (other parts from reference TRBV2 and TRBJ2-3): EPEVTQTPSHQVTQMGQEVILRCVPISNHLYFYWYRQILGQKVEFLVSFYNNEISEKSEIFDDQFSVERPDGSNFTLKIRSTKLEDSAMYFCASSFGTSGGKGQYFGPGTRLTVL.

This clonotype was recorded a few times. The CDR3 reads CSVETTQVTEAFF. The CDR3 DNA reads TGCAGCGTTGAAACAACCCAGGTCACTGAAGCTTTCTTT. The V and J genes are TRBV29-1 and TRBJ1-1; D unclear. The germline CDR1 and CDR2 sequences are SQVTM and ANQGSEA. The CDR3 spans 13 residues. The V end lost 2 bases, the J end lost 4 bases, and 11 bases lay between the germline ends.

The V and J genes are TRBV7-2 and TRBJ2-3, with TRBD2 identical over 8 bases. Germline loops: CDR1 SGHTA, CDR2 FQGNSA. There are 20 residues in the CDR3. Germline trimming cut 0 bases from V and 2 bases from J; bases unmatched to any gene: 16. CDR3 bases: TGTGCCAGCAGCTTAGCTCGGGTATTTACTAGCGGACAAAACACAGATACGCAGTATTTT. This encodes CASSLARVFTSGQNTDTQYF.

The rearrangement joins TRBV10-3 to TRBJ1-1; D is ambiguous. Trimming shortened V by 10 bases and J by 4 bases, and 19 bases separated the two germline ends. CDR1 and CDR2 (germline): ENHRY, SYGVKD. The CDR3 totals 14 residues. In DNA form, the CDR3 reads TGTGCCACCGGAGGAGTGCCGAAGGGCACTGAAGCTTTCTTT. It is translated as CATGGVPKGTEAFF.

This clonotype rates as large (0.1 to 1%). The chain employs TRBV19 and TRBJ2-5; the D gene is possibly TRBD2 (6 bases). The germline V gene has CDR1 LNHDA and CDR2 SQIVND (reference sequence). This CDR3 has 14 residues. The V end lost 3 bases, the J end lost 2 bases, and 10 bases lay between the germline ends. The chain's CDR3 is CASSMRTTQETQYF. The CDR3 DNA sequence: TGTGCCAGTAGTATGCGGACTACACAAGAGACCCAGTACTTC. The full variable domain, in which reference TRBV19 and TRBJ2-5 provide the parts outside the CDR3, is DGGITQSPKYLFRKEGQNVTLSCEQNLNHDAMYWYRQDPGQGLRLIYYSQIVNDFQKGDIAEGYSVSREKKESFPLTVTSAQKNPTAFYLCASSMRTTQETQYFGPGTRLLVL.

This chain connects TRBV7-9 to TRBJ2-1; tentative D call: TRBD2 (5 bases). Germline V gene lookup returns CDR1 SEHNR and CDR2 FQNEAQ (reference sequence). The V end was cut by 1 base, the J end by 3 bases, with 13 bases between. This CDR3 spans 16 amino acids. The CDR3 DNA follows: TGTGCCAGCAGCTTAGGGGAACCGGGGTTCTACAATGAGCAGTTCTTC. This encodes CASSLGEPGFYNEQFF.

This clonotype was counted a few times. CDR3 in DNA: TGCAGTGCTAAGGTCGGAGGGGACACCGGGGAGCTGTTTTTT. It translates to CSAKVGGDTGELFF. This chain uses TRBV20-1 with TRBJ2-2; a possible D gene is TRBD2 (6 bases). Germline V lookup: CDR1 DFQATT, CDR2 SNEGSKA (reference sequence). Trimming took off 4 bases at V and 3 bases at J, with 12 bases between the two ends. This CDR3 has 14 residues.

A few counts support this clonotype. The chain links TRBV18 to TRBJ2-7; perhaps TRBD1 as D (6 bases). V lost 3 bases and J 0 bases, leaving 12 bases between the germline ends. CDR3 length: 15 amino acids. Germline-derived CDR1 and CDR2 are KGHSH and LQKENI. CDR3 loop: CASSPVLDSSYEQYF. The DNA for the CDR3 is TGTGCCAGCTCACCGGTTTTGGACAGCTCCTACGAGCAGTACTTC.

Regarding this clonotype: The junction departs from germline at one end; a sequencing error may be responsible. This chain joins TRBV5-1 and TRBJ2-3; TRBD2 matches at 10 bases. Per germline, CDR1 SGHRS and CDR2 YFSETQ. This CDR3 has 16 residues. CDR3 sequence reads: CASSLTSGETTHTQYF. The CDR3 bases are TGCGCCAGCAGCTTGACTAGCGGGGAGACCACACATACGCAGTATTTT.

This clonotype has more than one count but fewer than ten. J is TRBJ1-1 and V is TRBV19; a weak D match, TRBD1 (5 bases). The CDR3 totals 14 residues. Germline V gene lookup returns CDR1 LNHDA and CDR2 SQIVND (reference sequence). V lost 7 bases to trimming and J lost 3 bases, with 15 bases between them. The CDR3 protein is CASTSTVGDTEAFF. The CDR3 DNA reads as TGTGCCAGTACCTCGACAGTTGGTGACACTGAAGCTTTCTTT. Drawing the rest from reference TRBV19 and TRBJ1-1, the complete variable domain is DGGITQSPKYLFRKEGQNVTLSCEQNLNHDAMYWYRQDPGQGLRLIYYSQIVNDFQKGDIAEGYSVSREKKESFPLTVTSAQKNPTAFYLCASTSTVGDTEAFFGQGTRLTVV.

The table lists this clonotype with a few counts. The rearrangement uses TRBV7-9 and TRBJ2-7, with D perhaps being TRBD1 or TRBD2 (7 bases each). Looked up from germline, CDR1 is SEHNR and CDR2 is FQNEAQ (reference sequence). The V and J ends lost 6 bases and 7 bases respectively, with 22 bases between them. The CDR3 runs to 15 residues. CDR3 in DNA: TGTGCCAGCAGACCGGACAGGCCCCCCGGGGGGGAGCAGTACTTC. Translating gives CASRPDRPPGGEQYF.

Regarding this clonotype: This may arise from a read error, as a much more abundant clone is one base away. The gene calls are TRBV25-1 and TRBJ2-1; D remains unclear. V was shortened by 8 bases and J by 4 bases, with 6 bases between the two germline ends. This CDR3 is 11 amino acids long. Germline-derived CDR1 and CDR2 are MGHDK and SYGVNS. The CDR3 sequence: CASDGYNEQFF. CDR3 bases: TGTGCCAGCGACGGGTACAATGAGCAGTTCTTC.

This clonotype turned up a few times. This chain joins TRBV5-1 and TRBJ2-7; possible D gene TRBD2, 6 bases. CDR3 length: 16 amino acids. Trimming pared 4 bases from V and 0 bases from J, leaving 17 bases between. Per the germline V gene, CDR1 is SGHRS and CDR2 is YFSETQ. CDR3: CASSPLGAGNSYEQYF. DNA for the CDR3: TGCGCCAGCAGCCCGCTGGGTGCGGGGAACTCCTACGAGCAGTACTTC.